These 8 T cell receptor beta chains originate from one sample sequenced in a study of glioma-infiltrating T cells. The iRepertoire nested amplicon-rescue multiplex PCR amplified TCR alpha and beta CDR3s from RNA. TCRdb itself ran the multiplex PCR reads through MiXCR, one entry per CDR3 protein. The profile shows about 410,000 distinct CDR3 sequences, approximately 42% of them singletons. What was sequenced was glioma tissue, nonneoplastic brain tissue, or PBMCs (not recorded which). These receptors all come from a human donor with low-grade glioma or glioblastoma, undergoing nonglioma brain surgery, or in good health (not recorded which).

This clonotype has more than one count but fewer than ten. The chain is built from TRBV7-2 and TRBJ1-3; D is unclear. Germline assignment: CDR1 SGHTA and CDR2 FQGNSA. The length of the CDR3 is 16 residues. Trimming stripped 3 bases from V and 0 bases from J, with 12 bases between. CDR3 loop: CASSFAPYSSGNTIYF. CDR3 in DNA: TGTGCCAGCAGCTTCGCACCCTACTCCTCTGGAAACACCATATATTTT.

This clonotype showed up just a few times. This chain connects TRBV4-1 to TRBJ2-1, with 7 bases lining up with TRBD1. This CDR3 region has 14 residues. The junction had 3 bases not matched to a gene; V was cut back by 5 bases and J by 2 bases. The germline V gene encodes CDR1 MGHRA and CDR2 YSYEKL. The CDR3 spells CASSSRGTYNEQFF. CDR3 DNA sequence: TGCGCCAGCAGCTCCAGGGGGACCTACAATGAGCAGTTCTTC.

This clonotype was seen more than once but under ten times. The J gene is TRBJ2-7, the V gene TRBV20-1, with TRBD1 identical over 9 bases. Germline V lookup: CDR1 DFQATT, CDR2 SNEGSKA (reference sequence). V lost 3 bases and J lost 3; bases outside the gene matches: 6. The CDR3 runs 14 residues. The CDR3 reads CSARVGQGSYEQYF. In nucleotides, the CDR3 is TGCAGTGCTAGGGTGGGACAGGGAAGCTACGAGCAGTACTTC.

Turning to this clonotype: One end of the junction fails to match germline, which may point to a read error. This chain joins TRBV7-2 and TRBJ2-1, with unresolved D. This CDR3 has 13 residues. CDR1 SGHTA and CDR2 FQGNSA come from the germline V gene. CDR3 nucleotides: TGTGCCAGCAGCTTTGGGCCCTACAATAAGCAGTTCTTC. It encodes CASSFGPYNKQFF.

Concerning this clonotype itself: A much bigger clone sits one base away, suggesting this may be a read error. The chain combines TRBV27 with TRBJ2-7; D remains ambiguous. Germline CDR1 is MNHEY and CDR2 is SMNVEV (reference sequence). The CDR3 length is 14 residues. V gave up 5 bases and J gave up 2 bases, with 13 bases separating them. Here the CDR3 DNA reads TGTGCCAGCAGTCGGTCCTATAGGGCCTACGAGCAGTACTTC. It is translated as CASSRSYRAYEQYF.

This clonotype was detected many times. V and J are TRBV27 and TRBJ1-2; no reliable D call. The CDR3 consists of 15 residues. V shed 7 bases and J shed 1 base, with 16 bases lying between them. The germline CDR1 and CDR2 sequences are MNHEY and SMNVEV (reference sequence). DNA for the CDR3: TGTGCCAGCAACCCCGGGCCTTTCTATAACTATGGCTACACCTTC. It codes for CASNPGPFYNYGYTF.

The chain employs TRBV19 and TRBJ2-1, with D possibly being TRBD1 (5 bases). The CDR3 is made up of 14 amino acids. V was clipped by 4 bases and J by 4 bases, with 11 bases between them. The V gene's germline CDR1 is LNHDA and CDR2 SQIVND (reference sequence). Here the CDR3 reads CASSKRQLYNEQFF. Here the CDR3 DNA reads TGTGCCAGTAGTAAAAGACAGTTATACAATGAGCAGTTCTTC. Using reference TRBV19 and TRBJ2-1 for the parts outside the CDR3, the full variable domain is DGGITQSPKYLFRKEGQNVTLSCEQNLNHDAMYWYRQDPGQGLRLIYYSQIVNDFQKGDIAEGYSVSREKKESFPLTVTSAQKNPTAFYLCASSKRQLYNEQFFGPGTRLTVL.

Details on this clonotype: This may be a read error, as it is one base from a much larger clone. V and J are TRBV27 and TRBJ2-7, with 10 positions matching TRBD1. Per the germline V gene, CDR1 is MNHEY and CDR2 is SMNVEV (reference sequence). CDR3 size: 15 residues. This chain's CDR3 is CASSATGTGVYQQYF. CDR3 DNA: TGTGCCAGCAGTGCTACCGGGACAGGGGTCTACCAGCAGTACTTC.